Below, 17 T cell receptor beta chains from the same sample are listed, as sequenced in a study of identical twins. TCRdb passed the 5' RACE reads through MiXCR, listing each CDR3 protein once. The repertoire holds 1.5 million to 2 million distinct CDR3 sequences, around 33% seen once, with approximately 0.25% in the top ten. The sample was cord blood. The source of these receptors is a newborn girl in good health.

The chain employs TRBV10-3 and TRBJ1-6; D possibly corresponds to TRBD1 (5 bases). The CDR3 consists of 16 residues. The germline V gene encodes CDR1 ENHRY and CDR2 SYGVKD. V gave up 5 bases and J gave up 0 bases, with 11 bases separating them. Here the CDR3 reads CAISRDQSSYNSPLHF. DNA of the CDR3: TGTGCCATCAGTCGGGACCAAAGCTCCTATAATTCACCCCTCCACTTT.

In its sample, this clonotype was seen a few times. The V call is TRBV2, the J call TRBJ2-7, with 9 bases identical to TRBD1. The trim removed 1 base at V and 4 bases at J, leaving 8 bases unmatched. This CDR3 has 16 residues. Germline V gene sequence: CDR1 SNHLY, CDR2 FYNNEI. CDR3 sequence (DNA): TGTGCCAGCAGTGAAGACCGGACAGGGGCACTATACGAGCAGTACTTC. Protein sequence: CASSEDRTGALYEQYF.

This chain joins TRBV7-8 and TRBJ2-7, with 9 nucleotides matching TRBD1. The CDR3 contains 16 residues. The germline CDR1 and CDR2 sequences are SGHVS and FQNEAQ. V lost 5 bases, J lost 1 base, and 9 bases stayed unmatched. The CDR3 reads CASSPSRTGASYEQYF. For the CDR3, the DNA is TGTGCCAGCAGCCCCTCAAGGACAGGGGCATCCTACGAGCAGTACTTC.

The V gene is TRBV10-3, the J gene TRBJ2-7; 7 nucleotides agree with TRBD1. V gave up 4 bases and J gave up 5 bases; unmatched junction bases: 8. Germline V gives CDR1 ENHRY, CDR2 SYGVKD. The CDR3 extends over 14 amino acids. The CDR3 sequence: CAISVVTGTHEQYF. CDR3 sequence (DNA): TGTGCCATCAGTGTCGTGACAGGGACCCACGAGCAGTACTTC.

In this sample, this clonotype turned up many times. The chain has TRBV6-1 and TRBJ2-1; 14 bases are shared with TRBD2. Germline V gene sequence: CDR1 MNHNS, CDR2 SASEGT. V was clipped by 5 bases and J by 8 bases; unmatched bases: 2. The CDR3 contains 14 residues. The CDR3 DNA reads as TGTGCCAGCAGTAGGACTAGCGGGAGGTATGAGCAGTTCTTC. Protein product: CASSRTSGRYEQFF.

The rearrangement links TRBV9 to TRBJ2-1; TRBD1 is a possible D gene (6 bases). Trimming shortened V by 0 bases and J by 4 bases, and 17 bases separated the two germline ends. The CDR3 extends over 17 amino acids. CDR1 is SGDLS, CDR2 YYNGEE, per germline. CDR3: CASSVGGRPGRYNEQFF. CDR3 bases: TGTGCCAGCAGCGTAGGGGGGCGGCCGGGCCGGTACAATGAGCAGTTCTTC. The full variable domain, completed using reference TRBV9 and TRBJ2-1, is DSGVTQTPKHLITATGQRVTLRCSPRSGDLSVYWYQQSLDQGLQFLIQYYNGEERAKGNILERFSAQQFPDLHSELNLSSLELGDSALYFCASSVGGRPGRYNEQFFGPGTRLTVL.

This clonotype was found a few times. The chain joins TRBV12-3 or TRBV12-4 to TRBJ1-1; tentatively, D is TRBD1 (6 bases). This CDR3 has 15 amino acids. The germline V and J ends were trimmed by 3 bases and 0 bases, with 11 bases remaining between them. DNA of the CDR3: TGTGCCAGCAGTTTGGGACACTCCATGAACACTGAAGCTTTCTTT. Translation: CASSLGHSMNTEAFF.

This clonotype was counted a single time. One base away lies a much larger clone, so this may be a sequencing read error. This chain connects TRBV28 to TRBJ1-5; D call uncertain. CDR1 and CDR2 (germline): MDHEN, SYDVKM. V was clipped by 6 bases and J by 4 bases, with 7 bases between them. The CDR3 totals 12 residues. This CDR3 reads CASRSPNQPQHF. In DNA form, the CDR3 reads TGTGCCAGCAGGTCCCCTAATCAGCCCCAGCATTTT.

This clonotype was seen only a few times. V gene TRBV28 combines with J gene TRBJ2-7; TRBD1 might be the D (6 bases). The ends were cut back, 5 bases at V and 2 bases at J, with 10 bases in the middle. CDR1 and CDR2 (germline): MDHEN, SYDVKM. The CDR3 contains 13 residues. The CDR3 is CASSAGGPYEQYF. Here the CDR3 DNA reads TGTGCCAGCAGTGCTGGGGGCCCCTACGAGCAGTACTTC. The whole variable domain, filled in from reference TRBV28 and TRBJ2-7, reads DVKVTQSSRYLVKRTGEKVFLECVQDMDHENMFWYRQDPGLGLRLIYFSYDVKMKEKGDIPEGYSVSREKKERFSLILESASTNQTSMYLCASSAGGPYEQYFGPGTRLTVT.

The V gene is TRBV10-3, the J gene TRBJ1-2; 10 nucleotides align to TRBD1. Looked up from germline, CDR1 is ENHRY and CDR2 is SYGVKD. The CDR3 has 15 amino acids. V was pared by 6 bases and J by 6 bases, with 10 bases of the junction left unmatched. The CDR3 here is CAISDPGTGEDGYTF. CDR3 in DNA: TGTGCCATCAGCGACCCTGGGACAGGGGAGGATGGCTACACCTTC.

This clonotype has just one count. The J gene is TRBJ2-3, the V gene TRBV10-3; TRBD2 might be the D (6 bases). CDR1 and CDR2 (germline): ENHRY, SYGVKD. V lost 2 bases and J lost 2, with 11 bases in between. This CDR3 is 15 amino acids long. The CDR3 DNA sequence: TGTGCCATCAGTGAGCGGGGGACGGCCACAGATACGCAGTATTTT. Its translation is CAISERGTATDTQYF.

The CDR3 spells CSAREGRTSGYNEQFF. The CDR3 nucleotides read TGCAGTGCTAGAGAAGGTCGGACTAGCGGTTACAATGAGCAGTTCTTC. The chain carries TRBV20-1 and TRBJ2-1, with 10 bases aligning to TRBD2. The V gene end was trimmed by 0 bases and the J gene end by 4 bases; junction bases not matched to a gene: 6. The germline V gene has CDR1 DFQATT and CDR2 SNEGSKA (reference sequence). CDR3 length: 16 residues.

This clonotype occurred many times. The chain uses TRBV4-2 and TRBJ2-1, with 10 positions matching TRBD1. The germline V gene has CDR1 LGHNA and CDR2 YNFKEQ. The CDR3 length is 17 residues. V gave up 2 bases and J gave up 7 bases; unmatched junction bases: 11. The chain's CDR3 is CASSQRGGGTGVNEQFF. The CDR3 DNA reads TGTGCCAGCAGCCAACGGGGTGGCGGGACAGGGGTTAATGAGCAGTTCTTC.

This chain connects TRBV6-1 to TRBJ1-2; D ambiguous. With 0 bases removed from V and 5 bases from J, the gap between germline ends came to 13 bases. Germline-derived CDR1 and CDR2 are MNHNS and SASEGT. The CDR3 runs 15 residues. This chain's CDR3 is CASSEAGPDRYGYTF. CDR3 nucleotide sequence: TGTGCCAGCAGTGAAGCCGGACCTGATCGGTATGGCTACACCTTC.

The rearrangement links TRBV4-2 to TRBJ2-7; 8 bases line up with TRBD2. J was trimmed by 6 bases and V by 0 bases; bases with no gene match: 7. This CDR3 region has 15 residues. CDR1 is LGHNA, CDR2 YNFKEQ, per germline. Here the CDR3 reads CASSQEGLGDVEQYF. The CDR3 DNA reads as TGTGCCAGCAGCCAAGAGGGACTAGGTGACGTCGAGCAGTACTTC.

The chain carries TRBV7-2 and TRBJ1-2, with D tentatively TRBD1 (6 bases). V lost 1 base and J 4 bases, leaving 13 bases between the germline ends. CDR1 and CDR2 from the germline V gene are SGHTA and FQGNSA. The CDR3 loop spans 15 amino acids. The CDR3 region has the DNA TGTGCCAGCAGCTTAGTGGGGGGCGCGGGCTATGGCTACACCTTC. Translating it yields CASSLVGGAGYGYTF.

This clonotype was picked up a small number of times. Given a much more abundant clone one base away, this may be a read error. The chain employs TRBV29-1 and TRBJ2-7; the match to TRBD2 covers 7 bases. Germline V lookup: CDR1 SQVTM, CDR2 ANQGSEA. The CDR3 length is 14 residues. With V trimmed by 5 bases and J by 1 base, 8 bases remained unmatched. CDR3 DNA: TGCAGCGTTAGTAGACTAGCTCGATCCTACGAGCAGTACTTC. It specifies CSVSRLARSYEQYF.